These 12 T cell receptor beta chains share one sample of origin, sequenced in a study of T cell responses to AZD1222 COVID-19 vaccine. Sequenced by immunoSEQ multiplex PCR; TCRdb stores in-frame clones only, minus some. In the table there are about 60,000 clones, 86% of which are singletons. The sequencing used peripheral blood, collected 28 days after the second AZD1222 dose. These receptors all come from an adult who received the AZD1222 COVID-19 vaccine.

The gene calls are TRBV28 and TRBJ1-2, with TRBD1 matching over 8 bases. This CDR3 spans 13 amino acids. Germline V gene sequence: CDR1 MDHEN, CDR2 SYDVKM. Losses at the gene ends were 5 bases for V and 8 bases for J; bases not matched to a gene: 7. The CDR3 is CASSPTWTGGYTF. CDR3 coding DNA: TGTGCCAGCAGTCCAACCTGGACAGGGGGCTACACCTTC.

The CDR3 region has the DNA TGTGCCAGCAGCTCGGACTACTACAATGAGCAGTTCTTC. Protein sequence: CASSSDYYNEQFF. The genes are TRBV5-6 and TRBJ2-1; the D gene is possibly TRBD2 (6 bases). Germline lookup yields CDR1 SGHDT and CDR2 YYEEEE. V gave up 3 bases and J gave up 3 bases, with 7 bases separating them. The CDR3 is made up of 13 amino acids.

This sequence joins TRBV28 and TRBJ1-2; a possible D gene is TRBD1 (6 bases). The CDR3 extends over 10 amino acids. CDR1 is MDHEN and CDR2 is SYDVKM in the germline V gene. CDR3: CAAGVYGYTF. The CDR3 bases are TGTGCGGCAGGGGTATATGGCTACACCTTC.

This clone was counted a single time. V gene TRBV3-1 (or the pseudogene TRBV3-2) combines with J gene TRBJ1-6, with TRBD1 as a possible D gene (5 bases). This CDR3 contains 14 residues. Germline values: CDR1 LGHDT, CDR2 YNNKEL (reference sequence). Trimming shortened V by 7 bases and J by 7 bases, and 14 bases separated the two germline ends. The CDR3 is CASNPGQGNSPLHF. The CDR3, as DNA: TGTGCCAGCAACCCCGGGCAGGGCAATTCACCCCTCCACTTT.

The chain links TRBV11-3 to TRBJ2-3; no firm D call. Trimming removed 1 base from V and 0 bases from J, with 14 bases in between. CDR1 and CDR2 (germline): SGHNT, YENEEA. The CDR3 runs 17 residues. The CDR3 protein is CASSLGLGHHSTDTQYF. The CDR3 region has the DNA TGTGCCAGCAGCTTAGGCCTGGGCCACCATAGCACAGATACGCAGTATTTT.

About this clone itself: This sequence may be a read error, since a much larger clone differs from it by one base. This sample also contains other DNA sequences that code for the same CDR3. DNA for the CDR3: TGTGCCAGTAGTATGCGGGAGCGAGGGGGCAATGAGCAGTTCTTC. The encoded protein is CASSMRERGGNEQFF. This rearrangement joins TRBV19 to TRBJ2-1, with D possibly TRBD2 on 7 matching bases. The V end was cut by 3 bases, the J end by 6 bases, with 15 bases between. The CDR3 has 15 amino acids. The germline CDR1 and CDR2 sequences are LNHDA and SQIVND (reference sequence). The full variable domain, with the rest looked up from reference TRBV19 and TRBJ2-1, is DGGITQSPKYLFRKEGQNVTLSCEQNLNHDAMYWYRQDPGQGLRLIYYSQIVNDFQKGDIAEGYSVSREKKESFPLTVTSAQKNPTAFYLCASSMRERGGNEQFFGPGTRLTVL.

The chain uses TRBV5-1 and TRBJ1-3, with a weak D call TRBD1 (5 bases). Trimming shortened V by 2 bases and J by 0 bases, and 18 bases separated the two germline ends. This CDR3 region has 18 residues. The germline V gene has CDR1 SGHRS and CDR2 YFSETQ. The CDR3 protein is CASSLGPSGPISGNTIYF. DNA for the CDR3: TGCGCCAGCAGCTTAGGGCCGTCGGGACCGATCTCTGGAAACACCATATATTTT. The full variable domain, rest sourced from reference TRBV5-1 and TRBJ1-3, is KAGVTQTPRYLIKTRGQQVTLSCSPISGHRSVSWYQQTPGQGLQFLFEYFSETQRNKGNFPGRFSGRQFSNSRSEMNVSTLELGDSALYLCASSLGPSGPISGNTIYFGEGSWLTVV.

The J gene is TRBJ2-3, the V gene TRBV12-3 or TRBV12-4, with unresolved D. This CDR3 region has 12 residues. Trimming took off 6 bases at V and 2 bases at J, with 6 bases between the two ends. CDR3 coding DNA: TGTGCCAGCAGCCCCTACACAGATACGCAGTATTTT. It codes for CASSPYTDTQYF.

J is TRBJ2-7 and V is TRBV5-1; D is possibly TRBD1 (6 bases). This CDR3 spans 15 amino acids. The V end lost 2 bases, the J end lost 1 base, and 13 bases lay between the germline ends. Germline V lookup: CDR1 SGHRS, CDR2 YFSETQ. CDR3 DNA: TGCGCCAGCAGCTTCTCAGGGGCGAATTCCTACGAGCAGTACTTC. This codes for CASSFSGANSYEQYF.

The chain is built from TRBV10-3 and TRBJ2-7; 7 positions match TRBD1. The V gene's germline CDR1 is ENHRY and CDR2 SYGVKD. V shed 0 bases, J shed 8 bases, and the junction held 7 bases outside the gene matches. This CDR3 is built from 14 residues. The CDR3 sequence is CAISESTGTSKQYF. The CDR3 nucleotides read TGTGCCATCAGTGAGTCGACAGGGACCTCCAAGCAGTACTTC.

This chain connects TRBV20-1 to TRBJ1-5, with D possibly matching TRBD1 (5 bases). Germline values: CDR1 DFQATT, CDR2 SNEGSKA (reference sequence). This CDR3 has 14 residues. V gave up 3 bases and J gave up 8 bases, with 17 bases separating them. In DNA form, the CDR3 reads TGCAGTGCTAGTTCGGGGACCCATTTTGAGCCCCAGCATTTT. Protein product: CSASSGTHFEPQHF.

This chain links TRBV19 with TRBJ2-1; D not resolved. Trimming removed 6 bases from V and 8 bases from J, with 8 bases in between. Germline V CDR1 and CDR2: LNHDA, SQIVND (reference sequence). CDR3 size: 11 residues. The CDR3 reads CASSFGHEQFF. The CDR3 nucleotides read TGTGCCAGTAGCTTTGGACATGAGCAGTTCTTC.